A selection of T cell receptor beta chains follows, all from one sample in a study of T cell responses to AZD1222 COVID-19 vaccine. TCRdb's copy holds only in-frame clones and misses some; the assay was immunoSEQ multiplex PCR. The data show 100,000 or so clones, with about 92% seen just once and approximately 1.3% held by the top ten. The sample here was peripheral blood, taken on day 0 of AZD1222 vaccination. The source of these receptors is an adult in good health. CDR3s include the opening cysteine and the closing phenylalanine or tryptophan. A D gene is named only where the DNA matches it firmly. The size field is filled for only some rows; it gives once, few, many or a size class.

cdr3_aa: CASGDRVEESIDGYTF; cdr3_nt: TGTGCTAGTGGGGACAGGGTGGAGGAGAGTATAGATGGCTACACCTTC; v_call: TRBV12-5; d_call: TRBD1; j_call: TRBJ1-2; clone_size: NA
cdr3_aa: CASSQASATYGYTF; cdr3_nt: TGCGCCAGCAGCCAGGCTTCGGCGACCTATGGCTACACCTTC; v_call: TRBV4-1; d_call: NA; j_call: TRBJ1-2; clone_size: NA
cdr3_aa: CASPGRGTEAFF; cdr3_nt: TGTGCCAGTCCCGGGAGGGGCACTGAAGCTTTCTTT; v_call: TRBV19; d_call: NA; j_call: TRBJ1-1; clone_size: NA
cdr3_aa: CASSNRGGSGNTEAFF; cdr3_nt: TGTGCCAGCAGCAACCGAGGGGGCTCGGGGAACACTGAAGCTTTCTTT; v_call: TRBV7-9; d_call: TRBD1; j_call: TRBJ1-1; clone_size: NA
cdr3_aa: CASSLKSFATNEKLFF; cdr3_nt: TGTGCCAGCAGCCTAAAAAGTTTTGCAACTAATGAAAAACTGTTTTTT; v_call: TRBV11-2; d_call: NA; j_call: TRBJ1-4; clone_size: NA
cdr3_aa: CASSYRARAGAEQFF; cdr3_nt: TGTGCCAGCAGTTACCGGGCCAGGGCGGGAGCTGAGCAGTTCTTC; v_call: TRBV6-2/TRBV6-3; d_call: TRBD2; j_call: TRBJ2-1; clone_size: NA
cdr3_aa: CASCGTSGIYNEQFF; cdr3_nt: TGTGCCAGCTGCGGGACTAGCGGGATATACAATGAGCAGTTCTTC; v_call: TRBV6-5; d_call: TRBD2; j_call: TRBJ2-1; clone_size: NA
cdr3_aa: CASTAYHSGANVLTF; cdr3_nt: TGTGCCAGTACCGCGTACCACTCTGGGGCCAACGTCCTGACTTTC; v_call: TRBV19; d_call: NA; j_call: TRBJ2-6; clone_size: NA
cdr3_aa: CAWREQGSNYGYTF; cdr3_nt: TGTGCCTGGAGGGAACAGGGATCTAACTATGGCTACACCTTC; v_call: TRBV30; d_call: NA; j_call: TRBJ1-2; clone_size: NA
cdr3_aa: CASSFRVGWGSNEKLFF; cdr3_nt: TGTGCCAGCAGTTTCCGGGTCGGATGGGGCTCTAATGAAAAACTGTTTTTT; v_call: TRBV27; d_call: NA; j_call: TRBJ1-4; clone_size: once
cdr3_aa: CASKGFPSQGSNTGELFF; cdr3_nt: TGTGCCAGCAAGGGATTCCCGAGCCAGGGGTCGAACACCGGGGAGCTGTTTTTT; v_call: TRBV11-2; d_call: NA; j_call: TRBJ2-2; clone_size: NA
cdr3_aa: CASSQQNRGQGGYTF; cdr3_nt: TGTGCCAGCAGCCAGCAGAACAGGGGGCAGGGCGGCTACACCTTC; v_call: TRBV7-9; d_call: TRBD1; j_call: TRBJ1-2; clone_size: NA
cdr3_aa: CASSIRTSGGGETQYF; cdr3_nt: TGTGCCAGCAGCATCAGGACTAGCGGGGGTGGGGAGACCCAGTACTTC; v_call: TRBV13; d_call: TRBD2; j_call: TRBJ2-5; clone_size: medium-sized
cdr3_aa: CATSRGSGGLNQPQHF; cdr3_nt: TGTGCCACCAGCAGGGGGTCGGGGGGCCTCAATCAGCCCCAGCATTTT; v_call: TRBV15; d_call: NA; j_call: TRBJ1-5; clone_size: NA
cdr3_aa: CATSGGSKQSYGYTF; cdr3_nt: TGTGCCACCAGTGGAGGGTCGAAACAGTCCTATGGCTACACCTTC; v_call: TRBV24-1; d_call: NA; j_call: TRBJ1-2; clone_size: NA
cdr3_aa: CAIEAQGAYEQYF; cdr3_nt: TGTGCCATTGAGGCGCAGGGCGCCTACGAGCAGTACTTC; v_call: TRBV10-3; d_call: NA; j_call: TRBJ2-7; clone_size: NA
cdr3_aa: CSVEPRNNEQFF; cdr3_nt: TGCAGCGTTGAACCTAGAAACAATGAGCAGTTCTTC; v_call: TRBV29-1; d_call: NA; j_call: TRBJ2-1; clone_size: NA
cdr3_aa: CASSTDRSTEAFF; cdr3_nt: TGTGCCAGCAGTACAGACCGGAGCACTGAAGCTTTCTTT; v_call: TRBV6-5; d_call: NA; j_call: TRBJ1-1; clone_size: once
cdr3_aa: CASSQDGGLYTGELFF; cdr3_nt: TGCGCCAGCAGCCAGGATGGGGGGCTTTACACCGGGGAGCTGTTTTTT; v_call: TRBV4-1; d_call: NA; j_call: TRBJ2-2; clone_size: NA
cdr3_aa: CASSYSTDRSSLYEQYF; cdr3_nt: TGTGCCAGCAGTTACTCAACGGACAGGAGCTCCCTCTACGAGCAGTACTTC; v_call: TRBV6-2/TRBV6-3; d_call: TRBD1; j_call: TRBJ2-7; clone_size: NA
cdr3_aa: CASSETQRGAWEQYF; cdr3_nt: TGTGCCAGCAGTGAAACCCAGCGGGGGGCATGGGAGCAGTACTTC; v_call: TRBV6-1; d_call: TRBD2; j_call: TRBJ2-7; clone_size: once
cdr3_aa: CASSIGGELNTEAFF; cdr3_nt: TGTGCCAGTAGTATTGGTGGGGAACTGAACACTGAAGCTTTCTTT; v_call: TRBV19; d_call: NA; j_call: TRBJ1-1; clone_size: NA
cdr3_aa: CASSLEAGVEGAFF; cdr3_nt: TGTGCCAGCAGCTTGGAAGCAGGGGTAGAGGGAGCTTTCTTT; v_call: TRBV5-6; d_call: NA; j_call: TRBJ1-1; clone_size: once
cdr3_aa: CASSKTGGFGNTIYF; cdr3_nt: TGTGCCAGCAGTAAGACAGGGGGTTTTGGAAACACCATATATTTT; v_call: TRBV6-5; d_call: TRBD1; j_call: TRBJ1-3; clone_size: NA
cdr3_aa: CASSPGTDYGYTF; cdr3_nt: TGTGCCAGCTCACCCGGGACGGACTATGGCTACACCTTC; v_call: TRBV18; d_call: NA; j_call: TRBJ1-2; clone_size: NA
cdr3_aa: CASSATSRDEQYF; cdr3_nt: TGTGCCAGCAGCGCGACTAGTCGGGACGAGCAGTACTTC; v_call: TRBV9; d_call: NA; j_call: TRBJ2-7; clone_size: once
cdr3_aa: CASSMSRANYGYTF; cdr3_nt: TGTGCCAGTAGTATGTCCAGGGCCAACTATGGCTACACCTTC; v_call: TRBV19; d_call: NA; j_call: TRBJ1-2; clone_size: NA
cdr3_aa: CASFFRGQNQPQHF; cdr3_nt: TGCGCCAGCTTTTTCAGGGGGCAGAATCAGCCCCAGCATTTT; v_call: TRBV5-1; d_call: TRBD1; j_call: TRBJ1-5; clone_size: NA
cdr3_aa: CASSSSASGRGETQYF; cdr3_nt: TGTGCCAGCAGCTCATCGGCTAGCGGGAGGGGAGAGACCCAGTACTTC; v_call: TRBV7-2; d_call: TRBD2; j_call: TRBJ2-5; clone_size: NA
cdr3_aa: CAWSVTGLLGYGYTF; cdr3_nt: TGTGCCTGGAGTGTAACGGGCCTGCTGGGCTATGGCTACACCTTC; v_call: TRBV30; d_call: NA; j_call: TRBJ1-2; clone_size: NA
cdr3_aa: CASSFGGRGSTDTQYF; cdr3_nt: TGCGCCAGCAGCTTCGGCGGGAGGGGTAGTACAGATACGCAGTATTTT; v_call: TRBV5-1; d_call: TRBD2; j_call: TRBJ2-3; clone_size: NA
cdr3_aa: CASSLPSREQYF; cdr3_nt: TGTGCCAGCAGCTTACCCAGCCGCGAGCAGTACTTC; v_call: TRBV7-8; d_call: NA; j_call: TRBJ2-7; clone_size: NA
cdr3_aa: CASSHRGPTGELFF; cdr3_nt: TGTGCCAGCAGCCACCGGGGCCCCACCGGGGAGCTGTTTTTT; v_call: TRBV11-3; d_call: NA; j_call: TRBJ2-2; clone_size: NA
cdr3_aa: CASSPRGQYTGELFF; cdr3_nt: TGTGCCAGCAGCCCCCGGGGACAGTACACCGGGGAGCTGTTTTTT; v_call: TRBV9; d_call: TRBD1; j_call: TRBJ2-2; clone_size: NA
cdr3_aa: CASSQDTAGNTIYF; cdr3_nt: TGTGCCAGCAGCCAAGATACAGCTGGAAACACCATATATTTT; v_call: TRBV3-1/TRBV3-2; d_call: NA; j_call: TRBJ1-3; clone_size: NA
cdr3_aa: CASSSLAEAGNTIYF; cdr3_nt: TGTGCCAGCTCATCACTGGCAGAAGCTGGAAACACCATATATTTT; v_call: TRBV18; d_call: NA; j_call: TRBJ1-3; clone_size: NA
cdr3_aa: CASSFLGFMNTEAFF; cdr3_nt: TGTGCCAGCAGTTTTTTAGGGTTCATGAACACTGAAGCTTTCTTT; v_call: TRBV27; d_call: NA; j_call: TRBJ1-1; clone_size: NA
cdr3_aa: CASSFARQDYGYTF; cdr3_nt: TGTGCCAGCAGCTTCGCGAGACAGGACTATGGCTACACCTTC; v_call: TRBV7-9; d_call: NA; j_call: TRBJ1-2; clone_size: NA
cdr3_aa: CASTLRDRGNTEAFF; cdr3_nt: TGTGCCAGCACCCTTAGGGACAGGGGAAACACTGAAGCTTTCTTT; v_call: TRBV28; d_call: TRBD1; j_call: TRBJ1-1; clone_size: NA
cdr3_aa: CASSVRQGANTEAFF; cdr3_nt: TGTGCCAGCAGCGTCCGACAGGGGGCGAATACTGAAGCTTTCTTT; v_call: TRBV7-2; d_call: TRBD1; j_call: TRBJ1-1; clone_size: NA
cdr3_aa: CASSTMLAGVPYNEQFF; cdr3_nt: TGTGCCAGCAGCACGATGCTAGCGGGAGTCCCCTACAATGAGCAGTTCTTC; v_call: TRBV7-2; d_call: TRBD2; j_call: TRBJ2-1; clone_size: NA
cdr3_aa: CASSYSHRAGNLEAFF; cdr3_nt: TGTGCCAGCAGTTACTCCCACAGGGCCGGAAACCTTGAAGCTTTCTTT; v_call: TRBV6-5; d_call: NA; j_call: TRBJ1-1; clone_size: NA
cdr3_aa: CSADRGDTQYF; cdr3_nt: TGCAGTGCTGACAGGGGGGATACGCAGTATTTT; v_call: TRBV20-1; d_call: TRBD1; j_call: TRBJ2-3; clone_size: NA
cdr3_aa: CASTRLAGNTDTQYF; cdr3_nt: TGTGCCAGCACTAGACTAGCGGGGAACACAGATACGCAGTATTTT; v_call: TRBV6-5; d_call: TRBD2; j_call: TRBJ2-3; clone_size: NA
cdr3_aa: CASSQVIGTGGGYTF; cdr3_nt: TGTGCCAGCAGCCAAGTCATCGGGACAGGGGGTGGCTACACCTTC; v_call: TRBV14; d_call: TRBD1; j_call: TRBJ1-2; clone_size: NA
cdr3_aa: CASSLATGTSGTEQYF; cdr3_nt: TGCGCCAGCAGCTTGGCAACCGGGACTAGCGGGACCGAGCAGTACTTC; v_call: TRBV5-1; d_call: TRBD2; j_call: TRBJ2-7; clone_size: NA
cdr3_aa: CASSLSRTPSYEQYF; cdr3_nt: TGTGCCAGCAGTTTATCGAGGACGCCCTCCTACGAGCAGTACTTC; v_call: TRBV27; d_call: NA; j_call: TRBJ2-7; clone_size: NA
cdr3_aa: CASTHRGYGGSYEQYF; cdr3_nt: TGTGCCAGCACCCATCGAGGTTATGGGGGCTCCTACGAGCAGTACTTC; v_call: TRBV11-3; d_call: NA; j_call: TRBJ2-7; clone_size: NA